This T cell receptor (beta chain) is drawn from a study of PD-1 blockade in classical Hodgkin lymphoma. Findings and limits, study-wide: CD4+ TCR diversity, unlike CD8+, rose significantly by C4D1. Newly diagnosed patients reportedly trailed healthy donors in baseline TCR diversity. Some patients began nivolumab under 1 year after ASCT. These patients were excluded from later analyses.

With respect to this clone: No antigen is known for it.

The ends were cut back, 1 base at V and 7 bases at J, with 14 bases in the middle. This CDR3 comprises 14 residues. CDR1 is SGHNT, CDR2 YYREEE, per germline (reference sequence). Profiling relied on immunoSEQ multiplex PCR, and the TCRdb table lists in-frame clones only, not all of them. The profile shows about 37,000 clones, more than 65% of them singletons. There was relapse after autologous stem cell transplantation in every patient, and there was variation in brentuximab vedotin exposure. The chain employs TRBV5-4 and TRBJ2-5, with D perhaps TRBD1 (6 bases). The clonotype comes from a human donor with classical Hodgkin lymphoma. Sequenced here: peripheral blood mononuclear cells (PBMCs), sampled before the second cycle of nivolumab. CDR3 sequence (DNA): TGTGCCAGCAGCTTGAAACTAGGGGGTGGGACCCAGTACTTC. Its translation: CASSLKLGGGTQYF.